A selection of T cell receptor beta chains follows, all from one sample in a study of PD-1 blockade in classical Hodgkin lymphoma. The method was immunoSEQ multiplex PCR; TCRdb's version includes in-frame clones alone and lacks a portion of them. The table records tens of thousands of clones, 90% to 95% of them present only once. Sequencing was performed on peripheral blood mononuclear cells (PBMCs), taken before the fourth cycle of nivolumab. The receptors were sampled from a human donor with classical Hodgkin lymphoma. CDR3s include the opening cysteine and the closing phenylalanine or tryptophan. The D gene is left open where the match is weak. Clone sizes are given selectively: once, few, many, or a class where the clone is expanded.

TRBJ2-7,15,few,NA,TRBV7-9,TGTGCCAGCAGCTTAGACGGCGGCAGGGTGGGCGAGCAGTACTTC,CASSLDGGRVGEQYF
TRBJ2-1,15,NA,TRBD2,TRBV10-3,TGTGCCATCAGTGAGAACGGGGGGGCCTACAATGAGCAGTTCTTC,CAISENGGAYNEQFF
TRBJ1-1,13,NA,NA,TRBV6-1,TGTGCCAGCAGTGAAGTTGGGAACACTGAAGCTTTCTTT,CASSEVGNTEAFF
TRBJ2-3,16,NA,TRBD2,TRBV7-6,TGTGCCAGCAGCCCTGGACTAGCGGGGCACACAGATACGCAGTATTTT,CASSPGLAGHTDTQYF
TRBJ1-1,11,NA,NA,TRBV28,TGTGCCAGCAGTTTTGGCCGTGAAGCTTTCTTT,CASSFGREAFF
TRBJ2-1,11,NA,NA,TRBV7-9,TGTGCCAGCAACTACGGGGATGAGCAGTTCTTC,CASNYGDEQFF
TRBJ2-3,15,NA,TRBD2,TRBV18,TGTGCCAGCTCACCGCTAGCGGGAGGGCCGGATACGCAGTATTTT,CASSPLAGGPDTQYF
TRBJ2-1,13,NA,TRBD1,TRBV11-2,TGTGCCAGCAGCAAGACAGGGCCCAATGAGCAGTTCTTC,CASSKTGPNEQFF
TRBJ2-7,14,NA,TRBD2,TRBV6-5,TGTGCCAGCAGTTGGACTAGCGGGGAAGACGAGCAGTACTTC,CASSWTSGEDEQYF
TRBJ2-2,17,once,TRBD2,TRBV5-1,TGCGCCAGCAGCTTGGGCGGGACTAGCGGTCGATCAGGGGAGCTGTTTTTT,CASSLGGTSGRSGELFF
TRBJ2-3,13,once,TRBD2,TRBV5-1,TGCGCCAGCTATTTAGCGGGAGCAGATACGCAGTATTTT,CASYLAGADTQYF
TRBJ2-7,15,NA,TRBD1,TRBV9,TGTGCCAGCAGCCCCCCCGGACAGGGGACAAGTGAGCAGTACTTC,CASSPPGQGTSEQYF
TRBJ2-5,16,NA,TRBD2,TRBV7-8,TGTGCCAGCAGCTTAGTCCAGCGGGAGGGCCAAGAGACCCAGTACTTC,CASSLVQREGQETQYF
TRBJ2-5,14,NA,NA,TRBV5-1,TGCGCCAGCAGCGGGGGCGGAGTGCAAGAGACCCAGTACTTC,CASSGGGVQETQYF
TRBJ2-2,17,NA,TRBD2,TRBV9,TGTGCCAGCAGCCCCCGGACTAGCGGGAGGATAACCGGGGAGCTGTTTTTT,CASSPRTSGRITGELFF
TRBJ1-4,16,NA,NA,TRBV28,TGTGCCAGCAGTTCGATAAAGGGGGTTACTAATGAAAAACTGTTTTTT,CASSSIKGVTNEKLFF
TRBJ2-5,14,NA,NA,TRBV19,TGTGCCAGTAGTATAGATCGACTTCGAGAGACCCAGTACTTC,CASSIDRLRETQYF
TRBJ1-4,13,NA,NA,TRBV5-5,TGTGCCAGCAGCCCCACGTTAAGGGAAAAACTGTTTTTT,CASSPTLREKLFF
TRBJ2-1,11,NA,NA,TRBV29-1,TGCAGCGTCTCTAGATACGATGAGCAGTTCTTC,CSVSRYDEQFF
TRBJ2-1,15,NA,NA,TRBV2,TGTGCCAGCAGTGAAAGGTCTAGCTCCTACAATGAGCAGTTCTTC,CASSERSSSYNEQFF
TRBJ1-1,15,NA,NA,TRBV4-1,TGCGCCAGCAGCCAGGGCTGGTCAGAACTTGCTGAAGCTTTCTTT,CASSQGWSELAEAFF
TRBJ1-6,14,NA,TRBD1,TRBV19,TGTGCCAGTAACCCGCAGGGGGCTGAATCACCCCTCCACTTT,CASNPQGAESPLHF
TRBJ1-5,15,NA,NA,TRBV19,TGTGCCAGTACCAGTATAGAGGGGGATATCATGCCCCAGCATTTT,CASTSIEGDIMPQHF
TRBJ2-3,15,NA,TRBD1,TRBV7-9,TGTGCCAGCAGCCCTGGGACAGGGGTAACAGATACGCAGTATTTT,CASSPGTGVTDTQYF
TRBJ1-5,16,NA,NA,TRBV18,TGTGCCAGCTCACCATCTGGCGGGGGCCCCGTCCAGCCCCAGCATTTT,CASSPSGGGPVQPQHF
TRBJ2-2,15,NA,TRBD2,TRBV5-1,TGCGCCAGCAGCTTGGGTCGGGAGGGCACCGGGGAGCTGTTTTTT,CASSLGREGTGELFF
TRBJ2-3,14,once,NA,TRBV7-8,TGTGCCAGCAGCTTAGGGGGGCTCACAGATACGCAGTATTTT,CASSLGGLTDTQYF
TRBJ1-2,14,NA,NA,TRBV2,TGTGCCAGCACCAGTACACCCCTATCTGGTGGCTACACCTTC,CASTSTPLSGGYTF
TRBJ1-5,15,once,NA,TRBV9,TGTGCCAGCAGCGCAGGGGCAGGAATCAATCAGCCCCAGCATTTT,CASSAGAGINQPQHF
TRBJ1-1,13,NA,TRBD1,TRBV5-1,TGCGCCAGCAGCTTCTACCGGGACAGGGAAGCTTTCTTT,CASSFYRDREAFF
TRBJ1-2,15,NA,TRBD1,TRBV6-1,TGTGCCAGCAGTGCTCCGGGACAGGGAATAAGCGGCTACACCTTC,CASSAPGQGISGYTF
TRBJ2-3,15,NA,NA,TRBV19,TGTGCCAGTAGTACACAAATGCTTCGCACAGATACGCAGTATTTT,CASSTQMLRTDTQYF
TRBJ2-3,13,NA,NA,TRBV2,TGTGCCAGCAGTGAAGACAGGGCTGGTACGCAGTATTTT,CASSEDRAGTQYF
TRBJ2-6,15,NA,NA,TRBV7-3,TGTGCCAGCAGCTTAGCATTGGCTGGGGCCAACGTCCTGACTTTC,CASSLALAGANVLTF
TRBJ2-1,17,NA,NA,TRBV7-8,TGTGCCAGCAGCTTAGAGGCCCTAAGGAGCTCCTACAATGAGCAGTTCTTC,CASSLEALRSSYNEQFF
TRBJ2-5,11,NA,NA,TRBV11-2,TGTGCCAGCAGCCAAGGGGAGACCCAGTACTTC,CASSQGETQYF
TRBJ2-1,15,NA,NA,TRBV5-1,TGCGCCAGCAGCTTGGAAGGCAGCTCCTACAATGAGCAGTTCTTC,CASSLEGSSYNEQFF
TRBJ1-2,17,NA,NA,TRBV7-9,TGTGCCAGCAGCTTATTACCCACCCGACAGGAAAACTATGGCTACACCTTC,CASSLLPTRQENYGYTF
TRBJ2-5,15,NA,NA,TRBV18,TGTGCCAGCTCAGTATACACTTGGTACCAAGAGACCCAGTACTTC,CASSVYTWYQETQYF
TRBJ1-1,13,NA,NA,TRBV7-9,TGTGCCAGCAGCTTATCATCGAACACTGAAGCTTTCTTT,CASSLSSNTEAFF
TRBJ2-7,13,NA,NA,TRBV25-1,TGTGCCAGAAAGGGGGGACACCCCTACGAGCAGTACTTC,CARKGGHPYEQYF
TRBJ2-5,15,NA,NA,TRBV5-1,TGCGCCAGCAGCTTGCTAGGGGACGCTCAAGAGACCCAGTACTTC,CASSLLGDAQETQYF
TRBJ2-7,14,NA,NA,TRBV7-8,TGTGCCAGCAGCTTAGCGGGAGGAACCTACGAGCAGTACTTC,CASSLAGGTYEQYF
TRBJ2-7,15,NA,NA,TRBV4-1,TGCGCCAGCAGCCAAGCCCACAAGGGGATATACGAGCAGTACTTC,CASSQAHKGIYEQYF
TRBJ1-2,14,once,NA,TRBV5-1,TGCGCCAGCAGCCCCTCCGGCGGATCCTATGGCTACACCTTC,CASSPSGGSYGYTF